Included here is one T cell receptor (beta chain) sequence, with context. The germline V and J ends were trimmed by 6 bases and 4 bases, with 15 bases remaining between them. Germline loops: CDR1 MNHEY, CDR2 SVGAGI. The length of the CDR3 is 15 residues. Sequencing was performed with immunoSEQ multiplex PCR; in TCRdb, only in-frame clones are kept and a portion is missing. The top ten hold over 4% of the sample, which has roughly 39,000 clones, approximately 94% seen once. The record originates from a study of blood T cell repertoires in COVID-19. On the study more broadly: Both acute and convalescent COVID-19 samples were obtained from the United States, Italy and Spain. Sample material is recorded as cDNA or gDNA derived from T cells, B-cell-depleted T cells, or PBMCs.

The clonotype was recovered from a human donor with active COVID-19. The donor label of this sample is uncertain. The chain carries TRBV6-5 and TRBJ2-2, with D perhaps TRBD1 (5 bases). The sample comprised peripheral blood. This chain's CDR3 is CASRSREFGTGELFF. CDR3 DNA sequence: TGTGCCAGCAGGAGCAGGGAATTTGGCACCGGGGAGCTGTTTTTT.